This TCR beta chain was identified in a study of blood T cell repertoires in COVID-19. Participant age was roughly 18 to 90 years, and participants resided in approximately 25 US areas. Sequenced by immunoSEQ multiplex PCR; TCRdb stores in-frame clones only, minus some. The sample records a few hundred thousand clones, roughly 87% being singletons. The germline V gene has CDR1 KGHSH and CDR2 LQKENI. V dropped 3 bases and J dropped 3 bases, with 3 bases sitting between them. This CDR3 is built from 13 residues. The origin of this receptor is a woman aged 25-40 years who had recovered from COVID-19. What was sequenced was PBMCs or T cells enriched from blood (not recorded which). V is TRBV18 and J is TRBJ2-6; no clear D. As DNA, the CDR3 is TGTGCCAGCTCACCTTATGGGGCCAACGTCCTGACTTTC. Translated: CASSPYGANVLTF.